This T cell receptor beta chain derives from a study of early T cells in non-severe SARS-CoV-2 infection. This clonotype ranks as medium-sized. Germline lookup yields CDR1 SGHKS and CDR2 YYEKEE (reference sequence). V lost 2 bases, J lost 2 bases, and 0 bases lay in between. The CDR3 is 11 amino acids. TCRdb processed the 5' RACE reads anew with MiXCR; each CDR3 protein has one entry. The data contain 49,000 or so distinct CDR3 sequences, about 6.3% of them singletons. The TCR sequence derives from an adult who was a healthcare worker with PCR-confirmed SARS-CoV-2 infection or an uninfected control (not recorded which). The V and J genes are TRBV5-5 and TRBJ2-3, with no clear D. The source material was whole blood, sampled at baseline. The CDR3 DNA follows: TGTGCCAGCAGCTTCACAGATACGCAGTATTTT. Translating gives CASSFTDTQYF.